This TCR beta chain was captured in a study of cytomegalovirus exposure and HLA in healthy donors. The overall study: For the roughly 370 genotyped donors, approximately 82% fell within the Caucasian-associated ancestry cluster. Notes on the study in general: Cytomegalovirus-associated TCR beta chains were listed, numbering 150 to 200.

In the case of this clone: What it recognizes is unknown.

The CDR3 runs 14 residues. Germline V gene sequence: CDR1 SEHNR, CDR2 FQNEAQ (reference sequence). Losses at the gene ends were 4 bases for V and 7 bases for J; bases not matched to a gene: 4. The PCR had 60 Vbeta and 13 Jbeta primers. The protocol was immunoSEQ multiplex PCR, while the TCRdb copy is restricted to in-frame clones and leaves out a portion. The sample has approximately 220,000 clones, 75% to 80% seen once; the top ten hold 1.5% to 2%. What was sequenced was PBMCs. This chain connects TRBV7-9 to TRBJ2-1; 10 bases agree with TRBD2. The source is a man aged 18-30 years in good health and CMV-seronegative. The CDR3 spells CASSSPGLANEQFF. The CDR3 region has the DNA TGTGCCAGCAGCTCGCCGGGACTAGCGAATGAGCAGTTCTTC.